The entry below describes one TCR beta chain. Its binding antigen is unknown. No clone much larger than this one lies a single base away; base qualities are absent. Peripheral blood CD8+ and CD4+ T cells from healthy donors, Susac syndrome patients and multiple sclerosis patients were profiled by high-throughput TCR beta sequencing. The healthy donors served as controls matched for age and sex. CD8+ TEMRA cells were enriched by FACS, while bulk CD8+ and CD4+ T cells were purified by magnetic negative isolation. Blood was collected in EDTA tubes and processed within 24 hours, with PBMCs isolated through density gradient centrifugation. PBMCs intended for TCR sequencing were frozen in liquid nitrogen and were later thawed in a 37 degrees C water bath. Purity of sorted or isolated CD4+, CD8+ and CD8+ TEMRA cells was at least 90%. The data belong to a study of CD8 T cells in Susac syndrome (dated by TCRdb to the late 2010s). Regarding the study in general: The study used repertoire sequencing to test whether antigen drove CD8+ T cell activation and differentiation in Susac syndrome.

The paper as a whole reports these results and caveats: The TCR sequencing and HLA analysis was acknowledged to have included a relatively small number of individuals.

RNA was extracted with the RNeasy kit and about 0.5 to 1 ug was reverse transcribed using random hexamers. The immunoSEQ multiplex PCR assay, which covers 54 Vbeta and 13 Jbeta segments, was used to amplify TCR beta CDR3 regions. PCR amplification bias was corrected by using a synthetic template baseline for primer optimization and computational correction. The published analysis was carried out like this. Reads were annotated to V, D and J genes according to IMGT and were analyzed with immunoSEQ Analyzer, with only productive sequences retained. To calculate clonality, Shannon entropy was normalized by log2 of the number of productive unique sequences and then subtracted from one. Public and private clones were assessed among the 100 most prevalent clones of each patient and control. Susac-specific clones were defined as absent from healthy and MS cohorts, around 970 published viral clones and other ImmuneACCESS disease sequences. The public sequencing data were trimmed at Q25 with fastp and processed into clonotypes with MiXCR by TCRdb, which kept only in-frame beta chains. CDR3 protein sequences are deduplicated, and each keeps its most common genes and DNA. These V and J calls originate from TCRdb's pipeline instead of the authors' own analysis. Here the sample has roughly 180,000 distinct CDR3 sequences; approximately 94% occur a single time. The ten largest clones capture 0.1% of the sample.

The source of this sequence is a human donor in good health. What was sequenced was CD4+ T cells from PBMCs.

The CDR3 sequence is CASSQDTQSGRASTQYF. Read as DNA, the sequence is TGCGCCAGCAGCCAAGATACCCAAAGCGGGAGGGCCAGTACGCAGTATTTT. The V and J genes are TRBV4-3 and TRBJ2-3; 10 central nucleotides agree with TRBD2. The germline V gene yields LGHNA for CDR1 and YSLEER for CDR2. Germline trimming: 0 bases from V, 8 bases from J; junction bases outside gene matches: 11. From cysteine to phenylalanine, the CDR3 is 17 amino acids long. The kept DNA is CDR3 alone, 51 bases in frame from the first base.